This note documents a single T cell receptor beta chain sequence. The sample comes from a study of T cell changes during pregnancy in multiple sclerosis. Measured with immunoSEQ multiplex PCR; TCRdb has only the in-frame clones, and not every one. The repertoire holds over 50,000 clones, with more than 75% as singletons. CDR1 is LNHNV and CDR2 is YYDKDF in the germline V gene (reference sequence). The CDR3 is 13 amino acids. The ends were cut back, 3 bases at V and 8 bases at J, with 11 bases in the middle. This sequence joins TRBV15 and TRBJ1-5; TRBD1 might be the D (5 bases). This sequence was found in a human donor whose cells served as feeder cells for cultures in a pregnancy study. Sequenced: peripheral blood from another person, used as feeder cells. The CDR3 sequence is CATSSLQAEPQHF. DNA of the CDR3: TGTGCCACCAGCAGCCTACAGGCGGAGCCCCAGCATTTT.